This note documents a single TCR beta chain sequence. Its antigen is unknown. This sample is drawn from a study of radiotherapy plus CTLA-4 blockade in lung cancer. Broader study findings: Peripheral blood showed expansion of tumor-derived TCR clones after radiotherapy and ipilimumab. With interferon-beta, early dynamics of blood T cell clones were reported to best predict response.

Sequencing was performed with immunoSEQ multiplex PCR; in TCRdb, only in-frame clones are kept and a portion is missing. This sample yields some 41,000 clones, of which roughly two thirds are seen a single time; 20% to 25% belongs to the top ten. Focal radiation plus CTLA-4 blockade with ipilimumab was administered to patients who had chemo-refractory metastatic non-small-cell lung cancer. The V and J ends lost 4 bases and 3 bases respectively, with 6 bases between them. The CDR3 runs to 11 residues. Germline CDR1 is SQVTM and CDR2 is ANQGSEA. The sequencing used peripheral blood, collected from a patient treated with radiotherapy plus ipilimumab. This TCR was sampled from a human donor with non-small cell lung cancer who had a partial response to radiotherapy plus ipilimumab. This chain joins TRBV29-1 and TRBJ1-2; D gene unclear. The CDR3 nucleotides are TGCAGCGTTGGGGCCGACTATGGCTACACCTTC. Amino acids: CSVGADYGYTF. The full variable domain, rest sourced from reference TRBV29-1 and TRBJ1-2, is SAVISQKPSRDICQRGTSLTIQCQVDSQVTMMFWYRQQPGQSLTLIATANQGSEATYESGFVIDKFPISRPNLTFSTLTVSNMSPEDSSIYLCSVGADYGYTFGSGTRLTVV.